The clone carrying this T cell receptor (beta chain) was observed a handful of times. Its target is unknown. Extraction of RNA preceded its reverse transcription into cDNA, which served as the sequencing template. Sequencing was performed with immunoSEQ multiplex PCR; in TCRdb, only in-frame clones are kept and a portion is missing. The sample shows roughly 190,000 clones, under 80% of them seen only once. Treatment here: oral pan-JAK inhibitor, 5-10 mg twice daily. Sorted out of PBMCs were CD4+ T cells and CD8+ T cells. This record belongs to a study of CD8+ T cells in alopecia areata. General study points: Persistence during tofacitinib was seen for many expanded lesional clones in scalp and blood. For patients receiving tofacitinib, scalp clonality and expanded CD8+ clones among the top 100 significantly decreased. With just one nonresponder, it is still uncertain whether baseline CD8+ expansion relates to response.

Germline V gives CDR1 GTSNPN, CDR2 SVGIG (reference sequence). This CDR3 has 13 residues. Between the trimmed V and J ends, which lost 0 bases and 3 bases, there was a span of 5 bases. The TCR originated in a human donor with alopecia areata. The chain couples TRBV30 to TRBJ2-2; unclear D gene. Sequences were derived from CD4+ T cells sorted from blood, sampled between weeks 49 and 50, from a patient treated with tofacitinib. The CDR3 region is CAWSVWDTGELFF. The CDR3 coding sequence is TGTGCCTGGAGTGTGTGGGACACCGGGGAGCTGTTTTTT.